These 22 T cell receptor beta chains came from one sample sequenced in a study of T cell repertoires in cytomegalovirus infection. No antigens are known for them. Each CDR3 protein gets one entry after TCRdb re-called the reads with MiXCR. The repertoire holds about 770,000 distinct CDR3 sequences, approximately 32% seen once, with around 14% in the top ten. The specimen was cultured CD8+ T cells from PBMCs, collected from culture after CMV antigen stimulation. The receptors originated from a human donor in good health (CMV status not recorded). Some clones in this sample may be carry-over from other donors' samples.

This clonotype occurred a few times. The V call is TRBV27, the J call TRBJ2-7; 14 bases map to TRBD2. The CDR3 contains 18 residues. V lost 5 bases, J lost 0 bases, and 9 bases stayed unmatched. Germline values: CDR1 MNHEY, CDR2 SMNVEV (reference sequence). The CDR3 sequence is CASSPGLAGGFSSYEQYV. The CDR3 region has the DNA TGTGCCAGCAGTCCAGGACTAGCGGGGGGCTTCAGCTCCTACGAGCAGTACGTC.

The CDR3 DNA reads TGTGCCAGCAGCTCCAGGGACAGGGATTGGAATGAAAAACTGTTTTTT. The encoded protein is CASSSRDRDWNEKLFF. The J gene is TRBJ1-4, the V gene TRBV7-9; 9 bases line up with TRBD1. Germline trimming cut 4 bases from V and 5 bases from J; bases unmatched to any gene: 8. This CDR3 is built from 16 residues. Germline V gene sequence: CDR1 SEHNR, CDR2 FQNEAQ (reference sequence). The entire variable domain, with the rest obtained from reference TRBV7-9 and TRBJ1-4, is as follows: DTGVSQNPRHKITKRGQNVTFRCDPISEHNRLYWYRQTLGQGPEFLTYFQNEAQLEKSRLLSDRFSAERPKGSFSTLEIQRTEQGDSAMYLCASSSRDRDWNEKLFFGSGTQLSVL.

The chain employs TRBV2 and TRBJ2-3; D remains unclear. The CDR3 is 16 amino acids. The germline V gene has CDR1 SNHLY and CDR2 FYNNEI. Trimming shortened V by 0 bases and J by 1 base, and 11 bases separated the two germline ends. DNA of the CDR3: TGTGCCAGCAGTGAAGCGCTAGTAGTGCGCACAGATACGCAGTATTTT. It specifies CASSEALVVRTDTQYF.

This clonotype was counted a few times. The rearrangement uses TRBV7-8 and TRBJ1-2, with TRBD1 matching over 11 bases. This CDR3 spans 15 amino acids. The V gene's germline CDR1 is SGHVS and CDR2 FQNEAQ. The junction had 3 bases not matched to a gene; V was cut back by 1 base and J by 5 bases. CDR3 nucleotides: TGTGCCAGCAGCTTAGGGGACAGGGGGGGGTATGGCTACACCTTC. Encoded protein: CASSLGDRGGYGYTF.

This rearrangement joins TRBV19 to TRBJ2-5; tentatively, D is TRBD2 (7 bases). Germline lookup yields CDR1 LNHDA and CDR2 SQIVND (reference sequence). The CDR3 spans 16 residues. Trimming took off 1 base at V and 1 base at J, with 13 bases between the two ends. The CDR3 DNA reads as TGTGCCAGTAGTATAGGAGGGGGGGGGAGCCAAGAGACCCAGTACTTC. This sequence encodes CASSIGGGGSQETQYF.

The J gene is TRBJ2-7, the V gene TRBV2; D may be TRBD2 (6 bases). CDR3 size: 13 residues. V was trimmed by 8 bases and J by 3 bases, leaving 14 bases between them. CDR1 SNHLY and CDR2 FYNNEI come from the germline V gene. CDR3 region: CASFGGAHYEQYF. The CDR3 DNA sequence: TGTGCCAGCTTTGGCGGGGCCCACTACGAGCAGTACTTC.

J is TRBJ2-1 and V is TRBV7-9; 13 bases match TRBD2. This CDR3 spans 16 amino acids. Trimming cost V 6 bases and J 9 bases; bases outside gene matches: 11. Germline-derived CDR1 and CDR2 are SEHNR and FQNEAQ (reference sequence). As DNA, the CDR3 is TGTGCCAGCAGAACTAGCGGGGGGGAACTACAAGGTGAGCAGTTCTTC. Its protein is CASRTSGGELQGEQFF.

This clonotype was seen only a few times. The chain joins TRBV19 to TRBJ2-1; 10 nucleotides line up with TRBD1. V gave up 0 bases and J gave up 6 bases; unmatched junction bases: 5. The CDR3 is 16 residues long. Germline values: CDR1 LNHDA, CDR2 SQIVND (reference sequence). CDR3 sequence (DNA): TGTGCCAGTAGTATAGAGGGGGACAGGGGAGGCAATGAGCAGTTCTTC. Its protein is CASSIEGDRGGNEQFF. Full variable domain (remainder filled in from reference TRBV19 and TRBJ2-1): DGGITQSPKYLFRKEGQNVTLSCEQNLNHDAMYWYRQDPGQGLRLIYYSQIVNDFQKGDIAEGYSVSREKKESFPLTVTSAQKNPTAFYLCASSIEGDRGGNEQFFGPGTRLTVL.

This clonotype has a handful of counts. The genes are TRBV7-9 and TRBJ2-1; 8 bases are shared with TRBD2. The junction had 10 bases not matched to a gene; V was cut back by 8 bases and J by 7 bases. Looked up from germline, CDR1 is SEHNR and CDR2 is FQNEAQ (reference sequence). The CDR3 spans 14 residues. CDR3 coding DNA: TGTGCCAGCGTCTACAGCGGGGGCAGGAATGAGCAGTTCTTC. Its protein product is CASVYSGGRNEQFF.

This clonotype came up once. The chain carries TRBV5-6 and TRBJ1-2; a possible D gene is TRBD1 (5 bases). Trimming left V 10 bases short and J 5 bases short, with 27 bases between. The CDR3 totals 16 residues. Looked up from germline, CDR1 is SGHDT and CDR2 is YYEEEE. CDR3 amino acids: CAATAGPQGSAYGYTF. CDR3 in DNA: TGTGCCGCAACTGCGGGGCCCCAGGGTAGCGCTTATGGCTACACCTTC.

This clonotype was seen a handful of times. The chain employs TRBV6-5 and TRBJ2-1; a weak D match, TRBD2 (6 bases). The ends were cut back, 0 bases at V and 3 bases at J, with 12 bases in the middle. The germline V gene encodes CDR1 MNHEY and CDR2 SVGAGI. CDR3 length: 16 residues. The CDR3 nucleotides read TGTGCCAGCAGTTACTCGAGGGCGGGGAACTACAATGAGCAGTTCTTC. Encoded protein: CASSYSRAGNYNEQFF.

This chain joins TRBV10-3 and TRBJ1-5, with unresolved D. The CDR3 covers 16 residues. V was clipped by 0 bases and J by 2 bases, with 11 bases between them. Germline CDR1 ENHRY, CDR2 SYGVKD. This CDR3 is CAISESSGVGNQPQHF. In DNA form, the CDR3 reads TGTGCCATCAGTGAGTCGTCAGGTGTGGGCAATCAGCCCCAGCATTTT.

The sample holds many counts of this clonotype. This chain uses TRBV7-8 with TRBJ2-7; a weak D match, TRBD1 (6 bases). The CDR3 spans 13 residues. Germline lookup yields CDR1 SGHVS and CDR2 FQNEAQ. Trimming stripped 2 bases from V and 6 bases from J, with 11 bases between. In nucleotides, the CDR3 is TGTGCCAGCAGCTTAATGGGGGCTGGCGAGCAGTACGTC. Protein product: CASSLMGAGEQYV.

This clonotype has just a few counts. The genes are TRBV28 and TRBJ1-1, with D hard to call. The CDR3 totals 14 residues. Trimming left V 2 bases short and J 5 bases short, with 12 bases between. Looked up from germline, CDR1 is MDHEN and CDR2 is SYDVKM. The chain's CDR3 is CASSLTAVGTEAFF. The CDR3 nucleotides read TGTGCCAGCAGTTTAACGGCGGTGGGGACTGAAGCTTTCTTT.

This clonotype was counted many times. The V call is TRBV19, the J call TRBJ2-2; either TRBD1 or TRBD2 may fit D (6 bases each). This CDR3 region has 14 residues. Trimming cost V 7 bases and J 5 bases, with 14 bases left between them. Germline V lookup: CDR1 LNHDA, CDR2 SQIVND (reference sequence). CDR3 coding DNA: TGTGCCAGTACCGAGAGGGGGGCTACCGGGGAGCTGTTTTTT. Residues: CASTERGATGELFF.

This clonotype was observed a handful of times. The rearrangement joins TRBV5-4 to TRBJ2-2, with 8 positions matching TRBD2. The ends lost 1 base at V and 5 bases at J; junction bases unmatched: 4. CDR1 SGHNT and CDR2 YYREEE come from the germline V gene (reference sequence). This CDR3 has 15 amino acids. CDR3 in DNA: TGTGCCAGCAGCTTGAAACGGGGGGGGACCGGGGAGCTGTTTTTT. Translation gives CASSLKRGGTGELFF.

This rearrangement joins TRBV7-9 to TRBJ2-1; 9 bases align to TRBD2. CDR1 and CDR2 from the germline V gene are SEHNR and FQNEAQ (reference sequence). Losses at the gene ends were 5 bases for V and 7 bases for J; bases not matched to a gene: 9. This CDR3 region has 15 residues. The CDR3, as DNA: TGTGCCAGCAGCCCGCGGGGGGGCCTTAAAAATGAGCAGTTCTTC. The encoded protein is CASSPRGGLKNEQFF. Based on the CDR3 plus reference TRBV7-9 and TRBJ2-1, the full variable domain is DTGVSQNPRHKITKRGQNVTFRCDPISEHNRLYWYRQTLGQGPEFLTYFQNEAQLEKSRLLSDRFSAERPKGSFSTLEIQRTEQGDSAMYLCASSPRGGLKNEQFFGPGTRLTVL.

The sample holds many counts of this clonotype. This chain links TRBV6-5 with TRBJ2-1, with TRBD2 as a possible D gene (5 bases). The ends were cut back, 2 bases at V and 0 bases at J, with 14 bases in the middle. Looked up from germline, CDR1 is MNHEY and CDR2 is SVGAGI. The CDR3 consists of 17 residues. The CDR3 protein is CASSYPQTGSSYNEQFF. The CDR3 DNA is TGTGCCAGCAGTTACCCACAGACTGGGAGCTCCTACAATGAGCAGTTCTTC.

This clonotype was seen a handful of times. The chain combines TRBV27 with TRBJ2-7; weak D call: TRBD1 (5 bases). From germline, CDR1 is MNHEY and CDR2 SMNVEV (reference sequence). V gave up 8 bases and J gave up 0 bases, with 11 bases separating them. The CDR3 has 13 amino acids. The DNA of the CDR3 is TGTGCCAGCGGGGTAGGGGTCTCCTACGAGCAGTACTTC. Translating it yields CASGVGVSYEQYF.

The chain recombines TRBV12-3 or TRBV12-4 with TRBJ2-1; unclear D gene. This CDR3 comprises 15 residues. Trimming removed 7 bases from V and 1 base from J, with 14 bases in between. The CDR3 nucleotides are TGTGCCAGCACCAACGCGGTTGGGTCCTACAATGAGCAGTTCTTC. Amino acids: CASTNAVGSYNEQFF.

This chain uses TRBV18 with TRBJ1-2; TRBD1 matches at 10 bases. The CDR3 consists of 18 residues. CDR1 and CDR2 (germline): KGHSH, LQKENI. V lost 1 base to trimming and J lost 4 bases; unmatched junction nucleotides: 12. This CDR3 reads CASSPLQGQGTEVYGYTF. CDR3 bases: TGTGCCAGCTCACCACTACAGGGACAGGGGACGGAAGTCTATGGCTACACCTTC.

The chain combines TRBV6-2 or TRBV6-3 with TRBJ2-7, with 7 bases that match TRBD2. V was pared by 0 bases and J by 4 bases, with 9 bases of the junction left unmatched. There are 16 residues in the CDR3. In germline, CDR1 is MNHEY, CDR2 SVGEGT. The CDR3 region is CASSYSMKWREYEQYV. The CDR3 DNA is TGTGCCAGCAGTTACTCGATGAAATGGCGGGAGTACGAGCAGTACGTC.